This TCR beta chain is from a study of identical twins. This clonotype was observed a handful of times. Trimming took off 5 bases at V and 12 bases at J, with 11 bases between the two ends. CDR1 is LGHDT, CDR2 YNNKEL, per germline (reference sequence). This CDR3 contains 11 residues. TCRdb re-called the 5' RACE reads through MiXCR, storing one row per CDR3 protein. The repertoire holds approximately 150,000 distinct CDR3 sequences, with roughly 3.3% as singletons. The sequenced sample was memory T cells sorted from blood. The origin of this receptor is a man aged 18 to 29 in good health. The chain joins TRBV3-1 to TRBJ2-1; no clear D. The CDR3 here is CASSYGKGQFF. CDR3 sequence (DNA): TGTGCCAGCAGCTACGGCAAAGGGCAGTTCTTC.